The clone carrying this T cell receptor beta chain was detected many times. TCR beta CDR3 regions were amplified from RNA transcripts. Initially, a first-round RT-PCR of the TCR CDR3 employed the HTBI primer set. TCRdb re-analysed the multiplex PCR reads in MiXCR, keeping a single row per CDR3 protein. The sample holds under 250,000 distinct CDR3 sequences; around 24% are singletons and the top ten take 35%. The CDR3 contains 16 residues. The ends lost 9 bases at V and 3 bases at J; junction bases unmatched: 12. Germline V gives CDR1 MDHEN, CDR2 SYDVKM. The data belong to a study of T cells in Graves' hyperthyroidism and ophthalmopathy. On the study more broadly: Peripheral blood was collected at initial diagnosis, before any treatment.

The chain carries TRBV28 and TRBJ1-2; TRBD1 matches at 11 bases. The TCR originated in a woman aged 40 to 50 with Graves' ophthalmopathy. Sequencing was performed on blood. CDR3 amino acids: CASYPTTGQGDYGYTF. CDR3 bases: TGTGCCAGTTATCCAACAACGGGACAGGGGGACTATGGCTACACCTTC.